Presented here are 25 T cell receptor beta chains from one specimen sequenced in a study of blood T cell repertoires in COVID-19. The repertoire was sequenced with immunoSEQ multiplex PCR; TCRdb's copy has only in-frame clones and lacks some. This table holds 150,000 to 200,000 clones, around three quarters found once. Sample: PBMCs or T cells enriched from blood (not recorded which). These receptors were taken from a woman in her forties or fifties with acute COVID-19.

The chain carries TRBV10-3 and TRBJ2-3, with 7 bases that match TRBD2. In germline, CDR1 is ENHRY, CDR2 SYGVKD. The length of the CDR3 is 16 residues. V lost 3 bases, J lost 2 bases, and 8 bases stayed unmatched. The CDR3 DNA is TGTGCCATCAGTGAACCGAAAAGGGACTACACAGATACGCAGTATTTT. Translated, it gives CAISEPKRDYTDTQYF.

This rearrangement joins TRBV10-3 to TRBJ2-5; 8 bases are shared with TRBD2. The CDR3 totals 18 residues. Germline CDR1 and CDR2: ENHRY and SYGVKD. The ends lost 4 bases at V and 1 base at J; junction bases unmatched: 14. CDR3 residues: CAISAGAAGGRIQETQYF. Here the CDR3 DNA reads TGTGCCATCAGTGCCGGGGCGGCGGGGGGCCGTATCCAAGAGACCCAGTACTTC.

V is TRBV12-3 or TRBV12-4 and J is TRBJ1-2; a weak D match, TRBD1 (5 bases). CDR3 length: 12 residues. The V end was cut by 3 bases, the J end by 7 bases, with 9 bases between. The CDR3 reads CASSFAGGGYTF. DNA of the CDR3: TGTGCCAGCAGTTTTGCGGGGGGTGGCTACACCTTC.

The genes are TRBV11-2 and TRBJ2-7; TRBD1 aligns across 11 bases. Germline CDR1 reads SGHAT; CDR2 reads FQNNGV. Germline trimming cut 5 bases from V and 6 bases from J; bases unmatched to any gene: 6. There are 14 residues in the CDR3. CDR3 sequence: CASSPRTGGFEQYV. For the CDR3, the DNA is TGTGCCAGCAGCCCCCGGACAGGGGGCTTCGAGCAGTACGTC.

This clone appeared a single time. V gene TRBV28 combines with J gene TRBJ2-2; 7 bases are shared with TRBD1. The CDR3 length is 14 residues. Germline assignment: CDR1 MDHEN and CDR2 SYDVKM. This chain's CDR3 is CSSRRAGGTGELFF. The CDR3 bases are TGTTCTTCCCGTCGGGCAGGGGGTACCGGGGAGCTGTTTTTT.

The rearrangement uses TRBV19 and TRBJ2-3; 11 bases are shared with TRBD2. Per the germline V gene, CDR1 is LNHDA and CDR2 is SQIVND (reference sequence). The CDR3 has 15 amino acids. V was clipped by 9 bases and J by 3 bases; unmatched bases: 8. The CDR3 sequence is CASRLAGKWTDTQYF. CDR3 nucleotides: TGTGCCAGCCGACTAGCGGGGAAATGGACAGATACGCAGTATTTT.

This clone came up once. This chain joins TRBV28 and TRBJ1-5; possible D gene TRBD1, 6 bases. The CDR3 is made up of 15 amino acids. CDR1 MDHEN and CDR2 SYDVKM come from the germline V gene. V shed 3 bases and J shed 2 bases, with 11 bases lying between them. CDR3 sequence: CASSLAAGGNQPQHF. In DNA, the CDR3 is TGTGCCAGCAGTTTGGCGGCAGGGGGCAATCAGCCCCAGCATTTT.

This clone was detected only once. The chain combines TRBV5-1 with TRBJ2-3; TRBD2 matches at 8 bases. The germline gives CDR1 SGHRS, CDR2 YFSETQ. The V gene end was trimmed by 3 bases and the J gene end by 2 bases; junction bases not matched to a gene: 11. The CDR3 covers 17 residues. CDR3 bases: TGCGCCAGCAGCTCTGGTTCGGGAGGGGCGATCACAGATACGCAGTATTTT. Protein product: CASSSGSGGAITDTQYF.

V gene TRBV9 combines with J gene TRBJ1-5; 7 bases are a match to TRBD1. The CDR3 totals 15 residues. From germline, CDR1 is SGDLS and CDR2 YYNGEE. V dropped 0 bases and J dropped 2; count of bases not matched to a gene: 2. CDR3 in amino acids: CASSVGGTGNQPQHF. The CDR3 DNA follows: TGTGCCAGCAGCGTAGGGGGGACAGGCAATCAGCCCCAGCATTTT.

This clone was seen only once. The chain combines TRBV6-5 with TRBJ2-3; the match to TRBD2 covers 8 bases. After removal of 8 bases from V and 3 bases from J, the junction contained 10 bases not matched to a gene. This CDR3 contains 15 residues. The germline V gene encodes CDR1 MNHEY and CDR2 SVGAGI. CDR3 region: CASGSAGGGTDTQYF. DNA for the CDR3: TGTGCCAGCGGCTCGGCGGGGGGTGGGACAGATACGCAGTATTTT.

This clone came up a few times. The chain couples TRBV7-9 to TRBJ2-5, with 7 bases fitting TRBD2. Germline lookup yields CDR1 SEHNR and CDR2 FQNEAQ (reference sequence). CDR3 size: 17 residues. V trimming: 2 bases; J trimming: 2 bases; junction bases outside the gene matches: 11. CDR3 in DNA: TGTGCCAGCAGCTTAATCTCGGACCGGGACTATCAAGAGACCCAGTACTTC. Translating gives CASSLISDRDYQETQYF.

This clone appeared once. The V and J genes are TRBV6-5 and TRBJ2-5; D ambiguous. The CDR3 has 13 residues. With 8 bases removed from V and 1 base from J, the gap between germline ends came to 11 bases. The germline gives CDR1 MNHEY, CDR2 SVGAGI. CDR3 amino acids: CASRYLSQETQYF. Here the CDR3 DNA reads TGTGCCAGCCGATATTTGAGCCAAGAGACCCAGTACTTC.

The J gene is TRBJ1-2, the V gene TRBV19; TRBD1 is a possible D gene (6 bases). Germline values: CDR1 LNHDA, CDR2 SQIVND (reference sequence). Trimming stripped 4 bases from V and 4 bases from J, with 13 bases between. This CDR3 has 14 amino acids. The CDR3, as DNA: TGTGCCAGTAGTACGCTACAGGGCACCTATGGCTACACCTTC. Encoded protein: CASSTLQGTYGYTF.

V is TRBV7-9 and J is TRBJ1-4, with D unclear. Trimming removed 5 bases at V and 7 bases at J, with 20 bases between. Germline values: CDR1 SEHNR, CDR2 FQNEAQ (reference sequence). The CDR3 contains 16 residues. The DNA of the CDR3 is TGTGCCAGCAGCCTCTACGGGATTCAGGACGGTGAAAAACTGTTTTTT. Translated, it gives CASSLYGIQDGEKLFF.

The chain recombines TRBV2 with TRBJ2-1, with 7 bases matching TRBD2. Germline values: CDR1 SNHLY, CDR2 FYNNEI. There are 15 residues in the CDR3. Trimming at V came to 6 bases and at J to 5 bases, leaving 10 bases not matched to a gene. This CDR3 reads CASRLPAGNDNEQFF. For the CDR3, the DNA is TGTGCCAGCAGACTCCCAGCGGGGAACGACAATGAGCAGTTCTTC. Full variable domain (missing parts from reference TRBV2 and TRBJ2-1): EPEVTQTPSHQVTQMGQEVILRCVPISNHLYFYWYRQILGQKVEFLVSFYNNEISEKSEIFDDQFSVERPDGSNFTLKIRSTKLEDSAMYFCASRLPAGNDNEQFFGPGTRLTVL.

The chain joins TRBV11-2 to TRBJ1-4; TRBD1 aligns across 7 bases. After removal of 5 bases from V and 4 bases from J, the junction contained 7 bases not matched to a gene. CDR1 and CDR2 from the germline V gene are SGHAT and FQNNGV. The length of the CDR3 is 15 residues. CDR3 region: CASSRQGQINEKLFF. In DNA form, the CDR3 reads TGTGCCAGCAGCCGCCAGGGACAGATTAATGAAAAACTGTTTTTT.

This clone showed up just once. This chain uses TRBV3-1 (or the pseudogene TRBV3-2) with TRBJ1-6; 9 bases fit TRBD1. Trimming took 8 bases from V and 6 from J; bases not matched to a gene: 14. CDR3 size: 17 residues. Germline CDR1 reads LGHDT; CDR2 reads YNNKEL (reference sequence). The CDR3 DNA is TGTGCCAGCCGGACTGGGGGACAGGGAACTTTTAATTCACCCCTCCACTTT. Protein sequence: CASRTGGQGTFNSPLHF.

CDR3 residues: CASSPLGEVPNEKLFF. The DNA of the CDR3 is TGTGCCAGCTCACCCCTGGGAGAAGTTCCTAATGAAAAACTGTTTTTT. The chain employs TRBV18 and TRBJ1-4; D remains unclear. This CDR3 has 16 amino acids. V lost 3 bases and J 3 bases, leaving 14 bases between the germline ends. CDR1 KGHSH and CDR2 LQKENI come from the germline V gene.

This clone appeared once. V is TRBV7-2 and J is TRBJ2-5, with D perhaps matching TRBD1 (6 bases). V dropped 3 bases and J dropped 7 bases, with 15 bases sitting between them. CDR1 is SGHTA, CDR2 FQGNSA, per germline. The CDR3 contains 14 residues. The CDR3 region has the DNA TGTGCCAGCAGCTTCCAGGGGTCCGGTGGGACCCAGTACTTC. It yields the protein CASSFQGSGGTQYF.

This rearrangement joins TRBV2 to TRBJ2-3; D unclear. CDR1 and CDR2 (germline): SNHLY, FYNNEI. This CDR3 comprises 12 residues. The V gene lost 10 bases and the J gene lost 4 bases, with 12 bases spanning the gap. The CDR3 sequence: CATHLGSDTQYF. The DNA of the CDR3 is TGTGCCACTCACCTCGGTTCAGATACGCAGTATTTT.

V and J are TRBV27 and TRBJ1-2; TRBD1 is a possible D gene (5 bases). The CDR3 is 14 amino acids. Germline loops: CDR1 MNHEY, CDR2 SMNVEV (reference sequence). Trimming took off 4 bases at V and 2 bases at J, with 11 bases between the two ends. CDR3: CASSSRGGNYGYTF. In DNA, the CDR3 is TGTGCCAGCAGTTCCCGGGGGGGGAACTATGGCTACACCTTC.

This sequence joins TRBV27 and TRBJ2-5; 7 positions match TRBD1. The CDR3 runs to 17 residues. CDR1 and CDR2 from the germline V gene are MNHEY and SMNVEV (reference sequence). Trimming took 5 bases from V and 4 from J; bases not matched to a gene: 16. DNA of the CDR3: TGTGCCAGCAGTGCTAACCTCAGGGGGATTGGATTAGAGACCCAGTACTTC. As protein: CASSANLRGIGLETQYF.

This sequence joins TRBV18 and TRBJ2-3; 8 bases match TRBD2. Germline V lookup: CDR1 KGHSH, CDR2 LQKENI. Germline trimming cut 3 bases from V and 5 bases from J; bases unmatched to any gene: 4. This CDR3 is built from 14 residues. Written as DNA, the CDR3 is TGTGCCAGCTCACCGGGACGGGGGGGAGATACGCAGTATTTT. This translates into CASSPGRGGDTQYF.

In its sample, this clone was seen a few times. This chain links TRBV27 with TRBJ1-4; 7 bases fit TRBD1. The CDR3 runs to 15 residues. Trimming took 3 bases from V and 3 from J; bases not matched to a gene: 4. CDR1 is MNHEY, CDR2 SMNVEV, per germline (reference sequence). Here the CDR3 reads CASSLRGLANEKLFF. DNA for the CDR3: TGTGCCAGCAGTTTGAGGGGGCTAGCTAATGAAAAACTGTTTTTT.

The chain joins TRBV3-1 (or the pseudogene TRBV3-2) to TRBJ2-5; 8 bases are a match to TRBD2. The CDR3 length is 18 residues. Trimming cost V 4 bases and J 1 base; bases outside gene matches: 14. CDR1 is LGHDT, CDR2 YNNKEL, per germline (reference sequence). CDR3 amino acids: CASSLKAGGVASQETQYF. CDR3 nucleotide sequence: TGTGCCAGCAGCCTCAAGGCCGGGGGGGTAGCTAGCCAAGAGACCCAGTACTTC.